The 6 T cell receptor beta chains listed next were all sequenced from one sample in a study of shared clonotypes between healthy human individuals. Data came from immunoSEQ multiplex PCR; TCRdb stores just in-frame clones and leaves some out. Here the sample spans 2.3 million or so clones, over 85% being singletons. Sequenced material: naive CD4+ T cells from PBMCs. Subset given: CD45RA+ positively selected. These receptors were obtained from a man younger than 35 in good health. Some clones in this sample may be carry-over from other donors' samples.

V is TRBV27 and J is TRBJ2-3; possibly TRBD2 for D (5 bases). The germline CDR1 and CDR2 sequences are MNHEY and SMNVEV (reference sequence). The CDR3 is made up of 15 amino acids. V was cut by 7 bases and J by 2 bases, with 16 bases left in between. Here the CDR3 DNA reads TGTGCCAGCACTAGGCTAGCCGTTTCCACAGATACGCAGTATTTT. It encodes CASTRLAVSTDTQYF.

This chain uses TRBV5-1 with TRBJ2-1; 9 nucleotides line up with TRBD2. The length of the CDR3 is 15 residues. Germline lookup yields CDR1 SGHRS and CDR2 YFSETQ. V shed 3 bases, J shed 6 bases, and the junction held 7 bases outside the gene matches. The CDR3 reads CASSYRTSEGNEQFF. The CDR3 DNA sequence: TGCGCCAGCAGCTACCGGACTAGCGAGGGCAATGAGCAGTTCTTC.

The chain combines TRBV19 with TRBJ2-2, with D tentatively TRBD1 (6 bases). The CDR3 has 15 amino acids. Between the trimmed V and J ends, which lost 3 bases and 6 bases, there was a span of 14 bases. In germline, CDR1 is LNHDA, CDR2 SQIVND (reference sequence). The CDR3 nucleotides are TGTGCCAGTAGTATCCAACAGGGAGTCCCCGGGGAGCTGTTTTTT. This translates into CASSIQQGVPGELFF. Looking up the rest from reference TRBV19 and TRBJ2-2 gives the full variable domain: DGGITQSPKYLFRKEGQNVTLSCEQNLNHDAMYWYRQDPGQGLRLIYYSQIVNDFQKGDIAEGYSVSREKKESFPLTVTSAQKNPTAFYLCASSIQQGVPGELFFGEGSRLTVL.

The chain links TRBV19 to TRBJ2-1; D call uncertain. Germline V gene lookup returns CDR1 LNHDA and CDR2 SQIVND (reference sequence). The CDR3 has 13 amino acids. Trimming took 1 base from V and 4 from J, leaving 5 bases between them. Here the CDR3 reads CASSIGAYNEQFF. In DNA form, the CDR3 reads TGTGCCAGTAGTATAGGGGCTTACAATGAGCAGTTCTTC. The variable domain in full, completed from reference TRBV19 and TRBJ2-1, reads DGGITQSPKYLFRKEGQNVTLSCEQNLNHDAMYWYRQDPGQGLRLIYYSQIVNDFQKGDIAEGYSVSREKKESFPLTVTSAQKNPTAFYLCASSIGAYNEQFFGPGTRLTVL.

This chain connects TRBV19 to TRBJ1-1; 7 bases are shared with TRBD1. The junction had 11 bases not matched to a gene; V was cut back by 6 bases and J by 7 bases. Germline V lookup: CDR1 LNHDA, CDR2 SQIVND (reference sequence). CDR3 length: 14 residues. The CDR3 bases are TGTGCCAGTAGGCCCTCAGGGGGTGGGGGTGAAGCTTTCTTT. This codes for CASRPSGGGGEAFF.

V is TRBV18 and J is TRBJ2-5, with unresolved D. The germline V gene has CDR1 KGHSH and CDR2 LQKENI. The CDR3 consists of 14 residues. The V end was cut by 1 base, the J end by 1 base, with 7 bases between. CDR3 in amino acids: CASSPQTVQETQYF. For the CDR3, the DNA is TGTGCCAGCTCACCACAGACGGTCCAAGAGACCCAGTACTTC.